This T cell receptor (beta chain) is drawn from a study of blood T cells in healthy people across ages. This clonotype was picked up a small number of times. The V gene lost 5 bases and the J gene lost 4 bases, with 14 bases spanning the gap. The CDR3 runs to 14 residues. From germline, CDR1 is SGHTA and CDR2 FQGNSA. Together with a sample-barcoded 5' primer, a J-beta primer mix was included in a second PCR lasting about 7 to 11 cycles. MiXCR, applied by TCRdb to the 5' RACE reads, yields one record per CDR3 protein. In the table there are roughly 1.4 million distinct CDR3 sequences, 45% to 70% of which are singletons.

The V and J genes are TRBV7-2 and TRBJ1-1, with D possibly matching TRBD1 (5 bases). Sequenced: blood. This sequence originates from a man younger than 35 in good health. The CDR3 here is CASSPNGGGTEAFF. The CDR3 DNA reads TGTGCCAGCAGCCCGAACGGGGGGGGCACTGAAGCTTTCTTT.